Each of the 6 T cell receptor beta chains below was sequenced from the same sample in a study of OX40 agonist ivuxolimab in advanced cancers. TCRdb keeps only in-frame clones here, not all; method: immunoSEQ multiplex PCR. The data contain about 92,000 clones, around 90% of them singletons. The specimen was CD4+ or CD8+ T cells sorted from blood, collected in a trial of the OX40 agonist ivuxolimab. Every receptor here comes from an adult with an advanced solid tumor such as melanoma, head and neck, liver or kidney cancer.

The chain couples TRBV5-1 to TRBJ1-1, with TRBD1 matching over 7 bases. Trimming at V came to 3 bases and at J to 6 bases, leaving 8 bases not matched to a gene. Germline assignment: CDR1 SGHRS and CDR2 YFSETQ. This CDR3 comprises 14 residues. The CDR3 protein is CASSWGGQSAEAFF. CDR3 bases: TGCGCCAGCAGCTGGGGGGGACAGTCGGCTGAAGCTTTCTTT.

The CDR3 nucleotides are TGTGCCAGCAGCACCCGGGGAGAAAAACTGTTTTTT. This codes for CASSTRGEKLFF. This chain joins TRBV9 and TRBJ1-4, with D unresolved. Trimming left V 4 bases short and J 8 bases short, with 9 bases between. The CDR3 is 12 amino acids. Germline V gene data show CDR1 as SGDLS and CDR2 as YYNGEE.

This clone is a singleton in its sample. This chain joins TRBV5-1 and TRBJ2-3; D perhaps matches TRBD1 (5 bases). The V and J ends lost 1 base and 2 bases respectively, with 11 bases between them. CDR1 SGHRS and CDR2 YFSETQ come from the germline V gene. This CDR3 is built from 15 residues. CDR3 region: CASSLQDIITDTQYF. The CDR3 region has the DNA TGCGCCAGCAGCTTGCAGGACATTATCACAGATACGCAGTATTTT.

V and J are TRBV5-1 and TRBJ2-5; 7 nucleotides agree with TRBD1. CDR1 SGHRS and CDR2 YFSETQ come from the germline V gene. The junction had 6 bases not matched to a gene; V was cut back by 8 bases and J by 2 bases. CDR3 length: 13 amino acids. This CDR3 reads CASNQGEQETQYF. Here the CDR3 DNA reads TGCGCCAGTAACCAGGGGGAGCAAGAGACCCAGTACTTC.

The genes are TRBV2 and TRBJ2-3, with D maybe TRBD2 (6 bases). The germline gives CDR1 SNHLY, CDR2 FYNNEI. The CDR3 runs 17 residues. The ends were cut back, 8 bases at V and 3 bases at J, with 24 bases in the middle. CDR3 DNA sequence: TGTGCCAGCGTTTTCGGGCAGGGAGGCGTATCAACAGATACGCAGTATTTT. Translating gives CASVFGQGGVSTDTQYF.

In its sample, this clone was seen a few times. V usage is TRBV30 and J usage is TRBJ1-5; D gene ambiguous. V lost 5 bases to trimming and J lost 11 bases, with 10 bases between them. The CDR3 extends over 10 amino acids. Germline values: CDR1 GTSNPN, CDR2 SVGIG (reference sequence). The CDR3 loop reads CAWPPAAQHF. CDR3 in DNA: TGTGCCTGGCCCCCGGCAGCCCAGCATTTT.